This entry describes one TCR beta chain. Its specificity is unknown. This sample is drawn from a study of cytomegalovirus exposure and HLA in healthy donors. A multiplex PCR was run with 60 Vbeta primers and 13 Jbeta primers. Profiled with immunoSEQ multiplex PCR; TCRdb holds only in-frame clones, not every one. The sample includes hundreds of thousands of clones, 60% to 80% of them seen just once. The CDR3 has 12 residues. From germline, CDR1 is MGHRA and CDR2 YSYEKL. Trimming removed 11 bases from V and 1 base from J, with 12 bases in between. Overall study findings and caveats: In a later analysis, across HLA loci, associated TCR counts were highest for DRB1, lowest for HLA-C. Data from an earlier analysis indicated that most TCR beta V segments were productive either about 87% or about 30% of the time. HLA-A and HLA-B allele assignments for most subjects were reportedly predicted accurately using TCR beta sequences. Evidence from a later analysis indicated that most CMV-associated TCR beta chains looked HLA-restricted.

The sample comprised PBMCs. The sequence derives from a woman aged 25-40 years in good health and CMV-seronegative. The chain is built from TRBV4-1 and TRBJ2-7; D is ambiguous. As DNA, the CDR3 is TGCGCCGCTGGAGATGGGTCCTACGAGCAGTACTTC. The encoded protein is CAAGDGSYEQYF.